Detailed here is one T cell receptor (beta chain). This clonotype was counted between two and nine times. Which antigen it targets is not known. Base qualities are not at hand, and no much larger clone is one base apart. The data originate from a study of CD8 T cells in ankylosing spondylitis (TCRdb year 2017). About the study as a whole: The study set out to find disease-linked TCR variants by profiling T cell receptor beta repertoires in ankylosing spondylitis patients and healthy donors. The whole study cohort included some 100 healthy donors and around 25 ankylosing spondylitis patients. Peripheral blood samples were taken, and synovial fluid was additionally collected from ankylosing spondylitis patients.

Here is what the overall study found, with its caveats: A CD8+ phenotype was shown by the disease-linked clones, which were found at relatively low frequencies in peripheral blood. Blood from ankylosing spondylitis patients appeared to be characterized by a TCR beta motif made up of 8 or 9 highly homologous amino acid variants. The disease-linked clones were reported to be significantly enriched in matched synovial fluid samples from ankylosing spondylitis patients. Some TCR beta motif variants had previously been reported in synovial fluid and blood of reactive arthritis patients, which suggested common disease-initiation mechanisms.

Sequencing took place on an Illumina HiSeq 2500. TCR beta libraries were prepared by quantitative 5'-RACE with molecular barcodes. Under the source paper's analysis protocol: A new computational method based on a probabilistic model of VDJ rearrangement was used to identify disease-linked TCR variants. TCRdb reprocessing: public reads trimmed at Q25 with fastp, clones called with MiXCR, in-frame beta chains kept. When rows share a CDR3 protein, they turn into one entry using the most common DNA and genes. Here the V and J calls rest on TCRdb's processing, not on the authors' analysis. The sample profile shows around 140,000 distinct CDR3 sequences; 17% of them were found once. Roughly a third of the sample is taken by the ten largest. From the cysteine up to the phenylalanine, the CDR3 has a length of 14 residues. Only the CDR3 portion is preserved as DNA: 42 bases, with reading frame beginning at the first base. From the germline V gene (reference sequence), CDR1 is PRHDT and CDR2 is FYEKMQ. V is clipped by 7 bases and J by 0 bases, and the sequence between their germline boundaries is 11 bases long.

The sequenced sample was blood, either unsorted or a sorted T cell fraction (not recorded which). The receptor's source is a male donor with ankylosing spondylitis. Recombination linked TRBV13 to TRBJ2-3, with a tentative D gene TRBD1 over 5 matching bases. The CDR3 protein: CASKQVLSTDTQYF. The sequenced DNA is TGTGCCAGCAAACAGGTCCTAAGCACAGATACGCAGTATTTT. The full variable domain, with segments outside the CDR3 supplied by the reference TRBV13 and TRBJ2-3 proteins, appears as AAGVIQSPRHLIKEKRETATLKCYPIPRHDTVYWYQQGPGQDPQFLISFYEKMQSDKGSIPDRFSAQQFSDYHSELNMSSLELGDSALYFCASKQVLSTDTQYFGPGTRLTVL.